The T cell receptor (beta chain) described here comes from a study of cytomegalovirus exposure and HLA in healthy donors. Study outcomes and limitations: About 87% or about 30% of the time was how often most TCR beta V segments were productive, according to an earlier analysis.

Notes on this clone: The antigen is undetermined.

The CDR3 is 16 residues long. Trimming at V came to 6 bases and at J to 5 bases, leaving 10 bases not matched to a gene. Germline CDR1 reads SGHAT; CDR2 reads FQNNGV. This PCR relied on a set of 60 Vbeta primers and 13 Jbeta primers. The repertoire was sequenced with immunoSEQ multiplex PCR; TCRdb's copy has only in-frame clones and lacks some. The sample contains roughly 200,000 clones, around 89% of which appear only once. The rearrangement uses TRBV11-2 and TRBJ1-5; 10 nucleotides line up with TRBD1. The sequenced material came from PBMCs. The TCR originated in a woman under 30 in good health and CMV-seronegative. Here the CDR3 reads CASSHAGTGAYQPQHF. In nucleotides, the CDR3 is TGTGCCAGCAGTCATGCCGGGACAGGGGCGTATCAGCCCCAGCATTTT.